This passage covers 16 T cell receptor beta chains from one sample sequenced in a study of shared clonotypes between healthy human individuals. Assay used: immunoSEQ multiplex PCR; TCRdb lists only in-frame clones, some missing. Counted here are over 2 million clones, about 95% occurring once; the ten biggest clones make up roughly 1%. In the naive CD8 group, cells lacked CD45RO and were positively selected for CCR7, so terminally differentiated effector memory CD45RA+ cells were left out. Material for sequencing was naive CD8+ T cells sorted from blood. All receptors derive from a man between 18 and 35 years old in good health.

The chain employs TRBV11-2 and TRBJ2-1, with a possible D match to TRBD2 (5 bases). Per the germline V gene, CDR1 is SGHAT and CDR2 is FQNNGV. Trimming took 1 base from V and 4 from J, leaving 14 bases between them. The CDR3 sequence is 16 residues long. CDR3 nucleotides: TGTGCCAGCAGCTTAGGCCCTTTGGCGGGTTACAATGAGCAGTTCTTC. Translating gives CASSLGPLAGYNEQFF.

CDR3 nucleotides: TGCGCCAGCAGCCGAACCCCGCCTTTGGGTGGTTCAGGAGATACGCAGTATTTT. It codes for CASSRTPPLGGSGDTQYF. The rearrangement uses TRBV4-1 and TRBJ2-3, with D uncertain. Germline loops: CDR1 MGHRA, CDR2 YSYEKL. The CDR3 is 18 amino acids. The ends were cut back, 4 bases at V and 5 bases at J, with 25 bases in the middle.

The chain combines TRBV4-1 with TRBJ2-7; 12 bases agree with TRBD2. The CDR3 length is 16 residues. The V segment lost 2 bases and the J segment 0 bases; nucleotides outside the gene matches: 2. Germline values: CDR1 MGHRA, CDR2 YSYEKL. In DNA form, the CDR3 reads TGCGCCAGCAGCCAACTAGCGGGAGGGAGCTCCTACGAGCAGTACTTC. It translates to CASSQLAGGSSYEQYF.

This chain connects TRBV30 to TRBJ2-1; D gene ambiguous. Germline CDR1 and CDR2: GTSNPN and SVGIG (reference sequence). The CDR3 spans 13 residues. V lost 5 bases and J lost 1, with 9 bases in between. CDR3 protein: CAWDLASYNEQFF. CDR3 nucleotides: TGTGCCTGGGATCTGGCTTCCTACAATGAGCAGTTCTTC.

The V call is TRBV9, the J call TRBJ2-7, with D perhaps TRBD1 (6 bases). Per germline, CDR1 SGDLS and CDR2 YYNGEE. Trimming left V 3 bases short and J 3 bases short, with 13 bases between. The CDR3 has 14 amino acids. CDR3 bases: TGTGCCAGCAGCGCAACAGGGCTGATCTACGAGCAGTACTTC. This translates into CASSATGLIYEQYF. The full variable domain, in which reference TRBV9 and TRBJ2-7 provide the parts outside the CDR3, is DSGVTQTPKHLITATGQRVTLRCSPRSGDLSVYWYQQSLDQGLQFLIQYYNGEERAKGNILERFSAQQFPDLHSELNLSSLELGDSALYFCASSATGLIYEQYFGPGTRLTVT.

The chain links TRBV4-1 to TRBJ2-1, with D tentatively TRBD2 (5 bases). Per germline, CDR1 MGHRA and CDR2 YSYEKL. The V end lost 0 bases, the J end lost 9 bases, and 15 bases lay between the germline ends. The CDR3 is 15 amino acids. Here the CDR3 reads CASSQDGGGYLEQFF. CDR3 nucleotides: TGCGCCAGCAGCCAAGATGGAGGCGGGTATCTTGAGCAGTTCTTC.

The chain links TRBV19 to TRBJ2-2; perhaps TRBD2 as D (5 bases). Per the germline V gene, CDR1 is LNHDA and CDR2 is SQIVND (reference sequence). Trimming stripped 3 bases from V and 0 bases from J, with 8 bases between. The CDR3 is made up of 15 amino acids. Written as DNA, the CDR3 is TGTGCCAGTAGTATCCTGGGAGCGAACACCGGGGAGCTGTTTTTT. Amino acid sequence: CASSILGANTGELFF.

The chain couples TRBV5-4 to TRBJ1-1; D gene uncertain. The CDR3 is 13 amino acids. Trimming removed 5 bases from V and 0 bases from J, with 8 bases in between. Germline V gives CDR1 SGHNT, CDR2 YYREEE (reference sequence). CDR3 in amino acids: CASRSDMNTEAFF. The CDR3 DNA reads as TGTGCCAGCAGGTCTGACATGAACACTGAAGCTTTCTTT.

This clone was observed a single time. The chain has TRBV27 and TRBJ2-2; D gene uncertain. This CDR3 has 15 amino acids. V was trimmed by 4 bases and J by 1 base, leaving 10 bases between them. Per germline, CDR1 MNHEY and CDR2 SMNVEV (reference sequence). In nucleotides, the CDR3 is TGTGCCAGCAGTTGGGTACCCGGGAACACCGGGGAGCTGTTTTTT. This gives the protein CASSWVPGNTGELFF.

As to this clone: Other DNA sequences in this specimen translate into the identical CDR3. V gene TRBV29-1 combines with J gene TRBJ2-3, with 8 bases that match TRBD1. Germline CDR1 is SQVTM and CDR2 is ANQGSEA. J was trimmed by 4 bases and V by 0 bases; bases with no gene match: 0. CDR3 length: 13 residues. This CDR3 is CSVEDRGPDTQYF. The CDR3 DNA is TGCAGCGTTGAAGACAGGGGGCCAGATACGCAGTATTTT.

The CDR3 is CASSDGTPLSYEQYF. The CDR3 coding sequence is TGTGCCAGCAGTGATGGGACCCCGCTCTCCTACGAGCAGTACTTC. The rearrangement links TRBV2 to TRBJ2-7; D might be TRBD1 or TRBD2, each matching 5 bases. The V and J ends lost 3 bases and 0 bases respectively, with 12 bases between them. In germline, CDR1 is SNHLY, CDR2 FYNNEI. This CDR3 has 15 residues.

A single count supports this clone. The chain employs TRBV4-2 and TRBJ2-1; 11 nucleotides agree with TRBD2. V dropped 1 base and J dropped 8; count of bases not matched to a gene: 10. Germline V gives CDR1 LGHNA, CDR2 YNFKEQ. The CDR3 is 17 amino acids. The DNA for the CDR3 is TGTGCCAGCAGCCAAGGATCCGGGACTAGCGGTATCGATGAGCAGTTCTTC. Translated: CASSQGSGTSGIDEQFF.

V and J are TRBV12-5 and TRBJ1-5; D unclear. Germline V gives CDR1 LGHNT, CDR2 FRNRAP. The CDR3 is 13 amino acids. Trimming took off 4 bases at V and 7 bases at J, with 11 bases between the two ends. The CDR3 region has the DNA TGTGCTAGTGGTTGGGCCCCTAGGCAGCCCCAGCATTTT. The encoded protein is CASGWAPRQPQHF.

Note on this clone: This sample includes further DNA sequences coding for the same CDR3. This chain connects TRBV7-9 to TRBJ2-7; unclear D gene. Germline loops: CDR1 SEHNR, CDR2 FQNEAQ (reference sequence). The CDR3 is made up of 11 amino acids. V shed 0 bases and J shed 5 bases, with 2 bases lying between them. CDR3: CASSLANEQYF. In nucleotides, the CDR3 is TGTGCCAGCAGCTTAGCTAACGAGCAGTACTTC. The full variable domain, rest sourced from reference TRBV7-9 and TRBJ2-7, is DTGVSQNPRHKITKRGQNVTFRCDPISEHNRLYWYRQTLGQGPEFLTYFQNEAQLEKSRLLSDRFSAERPKGSFSTLEIQRTEQGDSAMYLCASSLANEQYFGPGTRLTVT.

The V gene is TRBV30, the J gene TRBJ1-4, with TRBD1 as a possible D gene (5 bases). With 2 bases removed from V and 2 bases from J, the gap between germline ends came to 12 bases. Germline-derived CDR1 and CDR2 are GTSNPN and SVGIG (reference sequence). The CDR3 covers 15 residues. The CDR3 DNA follows: TGTGCCTGGAGTCCTTACCCAGGGACTAATGAAAAACTGTTTTTT. Encoded protein: CAWSPYPGTNEKLFF. Drawing the rest from reference TRBV30 and TRBJ1-4, the complete variable domain is SQTIHQWPATLVQPVGSPLSLECTVEGTSNPNLYWYRQAAGRGLQLLFYSVGIGQISSEVPQNLSASRPQDRQFILSSKKLLLSDSGFYLCAWSPYPGTNEKLFFGSGTQLSVL.

V gene TRBV12-5 combines with J gene TRBJ1-1, with TRBD1 as a possible D gene (6 bases). The CDR3 spans 16 residues. V lost 6 bases to trimming and J lost 0 bases, with 17 bases between them. CDR1 LGHNT and CDR2 FRNRAP come from the germline V gene. The CDR3 spells CASGLPTGTLNTEAFF. The CDR3 region has the DNA TGTGCTAGTGGGCTGCCAACCGGGACACTGAACACTGAAGCTTTCTTT.